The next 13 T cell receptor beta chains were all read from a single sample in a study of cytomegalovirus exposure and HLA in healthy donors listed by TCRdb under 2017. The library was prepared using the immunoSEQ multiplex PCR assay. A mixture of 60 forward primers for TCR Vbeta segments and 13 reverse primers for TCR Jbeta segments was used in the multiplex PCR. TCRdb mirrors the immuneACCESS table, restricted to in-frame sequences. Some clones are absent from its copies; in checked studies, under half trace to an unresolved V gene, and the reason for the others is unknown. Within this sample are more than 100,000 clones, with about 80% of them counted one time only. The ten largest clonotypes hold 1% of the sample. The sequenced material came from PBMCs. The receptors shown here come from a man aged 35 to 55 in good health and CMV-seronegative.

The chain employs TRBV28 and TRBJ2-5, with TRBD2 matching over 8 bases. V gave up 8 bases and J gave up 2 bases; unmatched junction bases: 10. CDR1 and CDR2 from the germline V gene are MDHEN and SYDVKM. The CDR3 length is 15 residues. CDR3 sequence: CASHRAGVLQETQYF. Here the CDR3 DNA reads TGTGCCAGCCATAGAGCGGGAGTTCTTCAAGAGACCCAGTACTTC.

CDR3 amino acids: CASSLSGHNYGYTF. The CDR3 DNA is TGTGCCAGCAGTTTGTCCGGACATAACTATGGCTACACCTTC. The chain recombines TRBV28 with TRBJ1-2, with D perhaps matching TRBD1 (5 bases). The V gene's germline CDR1 is MDHEN and CDR2 SYDVKM. This CDR3 spans 14 amino acids. Trimming stripped 3 bases from V and 1 base from J, with 9 bases between.

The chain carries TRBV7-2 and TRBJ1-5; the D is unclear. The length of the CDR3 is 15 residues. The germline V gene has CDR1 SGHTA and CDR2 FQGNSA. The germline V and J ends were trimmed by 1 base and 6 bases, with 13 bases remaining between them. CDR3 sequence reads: CASSLETGPSQPQHF. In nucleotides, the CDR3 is TGTGCCAGCAGCTTAGAAACGGGTCCTAGTCAGCCCCAGCATTTT.

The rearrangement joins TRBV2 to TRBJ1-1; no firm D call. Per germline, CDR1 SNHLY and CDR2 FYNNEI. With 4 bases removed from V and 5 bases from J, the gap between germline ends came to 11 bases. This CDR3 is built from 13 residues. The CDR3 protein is CASSVGASTEAFF. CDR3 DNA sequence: TGTGCCAGCAGTGTCGGTGCGAGTACTGAAGCTTTCTTT.

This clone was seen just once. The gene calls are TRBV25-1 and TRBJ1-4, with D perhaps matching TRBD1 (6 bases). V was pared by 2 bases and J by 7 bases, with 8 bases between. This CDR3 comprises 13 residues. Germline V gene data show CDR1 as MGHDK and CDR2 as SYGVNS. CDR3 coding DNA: TGTGCCAGCAGTGAAGCGACAGGTGAAAAACTGTTTTTT. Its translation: CASSEATGEKLFF.

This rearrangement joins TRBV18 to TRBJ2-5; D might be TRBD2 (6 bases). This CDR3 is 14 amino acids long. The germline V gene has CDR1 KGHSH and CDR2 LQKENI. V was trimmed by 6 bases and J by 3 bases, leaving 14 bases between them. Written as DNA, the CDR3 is TGTGCCAGCTCGGGGAGGAGGTCCGAAGAGACCCAGTACTTC. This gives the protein CASSGRRSEETQYF.

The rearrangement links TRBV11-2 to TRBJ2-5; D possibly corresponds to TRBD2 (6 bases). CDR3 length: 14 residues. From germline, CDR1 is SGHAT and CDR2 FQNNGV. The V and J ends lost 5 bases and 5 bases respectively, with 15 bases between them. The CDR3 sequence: CASSPRESRETQYF. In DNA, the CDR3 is TGTGCCAGCAGCCCCCGGGAGTCACGGGAGACCCAGTACTTC.

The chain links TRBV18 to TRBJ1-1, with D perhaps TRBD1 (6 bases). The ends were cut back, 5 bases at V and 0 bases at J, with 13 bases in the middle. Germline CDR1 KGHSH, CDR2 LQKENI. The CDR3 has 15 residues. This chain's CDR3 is CASSTSGGLNTEAFF. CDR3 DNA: TGTGCCAGCTCAACTTCCGGGGGGCTGAACACTGAAGCTTTCTTT.

The CDR3 DNA reads as TGTGCCAGCAGTTCGGAGGGACCGGGCACTGAAGCTTTCTTT. Its protein is CASSSEGPGTEAFF. The V call is TRBV2, the J call TRBJ1-1; the D gene is possibly TRBD1 (5 bases). The CDR3 is made up of 14 amino acids. Trimming took 5 bases from V and 4 from J, leaving 14 bases between them. Germline loops: CDR1 SNHLY, CDR2 FYNNEI.

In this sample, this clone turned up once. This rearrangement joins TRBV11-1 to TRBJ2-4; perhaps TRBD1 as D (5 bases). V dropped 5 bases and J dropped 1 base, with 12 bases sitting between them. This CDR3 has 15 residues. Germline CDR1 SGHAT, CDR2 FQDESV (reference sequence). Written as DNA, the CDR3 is TGTGCCAGCAGCCACGTTGCAGGGGCCAAAAACATTCAGTACTTC. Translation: CASSHVAGAKNIQYF.

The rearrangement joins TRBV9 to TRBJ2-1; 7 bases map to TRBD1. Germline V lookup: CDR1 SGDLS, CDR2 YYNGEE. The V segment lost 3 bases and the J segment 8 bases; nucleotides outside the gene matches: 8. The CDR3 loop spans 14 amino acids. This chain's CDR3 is CASSATGLGYEQFF. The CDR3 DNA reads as TGTGCCAGCAGCGCGACAGGGTTGGGCTATGAGCAGTTCTTC.

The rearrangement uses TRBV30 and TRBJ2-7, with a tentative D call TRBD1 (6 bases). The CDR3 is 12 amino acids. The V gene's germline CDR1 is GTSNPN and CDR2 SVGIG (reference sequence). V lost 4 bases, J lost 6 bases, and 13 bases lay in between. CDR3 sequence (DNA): TGTGCCTGGACAGTTTCAGGGGCCGAGCAGTACTTC. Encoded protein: CAWTVSGAEQYF.

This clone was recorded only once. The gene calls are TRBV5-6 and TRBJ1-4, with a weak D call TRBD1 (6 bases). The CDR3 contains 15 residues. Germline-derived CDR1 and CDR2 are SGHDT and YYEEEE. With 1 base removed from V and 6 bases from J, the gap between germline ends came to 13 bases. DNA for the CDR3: TGTGCCAGCAGCTTGCTTTCGGCAGGGGATGAAAAACTGTTTTTT. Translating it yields CASSLLSAGDEKLFF.